The T cell receptor (beta chain) described here comes from a study of regulatory T cells in long-lasting Graves disease. Study context: To qualify as persistent, Graves' disease required over 5 years of antithyroid drugs with positive TSH receptor antibodies. Study results and caveats: Public clonotype sharing was higher in persistent than newly diagnosed patients. Patients whose Graves' disease persisted exhibited lower TCR diversity than those newly diagnosed.

TCR beta libraries were built with iRepertoire HTBI primers and Arm-PCR of CDR3 regions. Original processing methods: Spanning all samples, the identified segments comprised some 60 TRBV and around 15 TRBJ. MiXCR, run by TCRdb on the multiplex PCR reads, gives a single entry per CDR3 protein. For this entry, the V and J calls and clone size follow TCRdb and not the study's own pipeline. This sample has about half a million distinct CDR3 sequences, with under 25% found just once. Regarding time point: persistent/refractory GD, antithyroid drugs over 5 years with positive TRAb. PBMCs were the source of the RNA used for TCR sequencing. Comment on this clonotype: Its antigen is as yet unknown.

V lost 9 bases to trimming and J lost 4 bases, with 13 bases between them. CDR1 is LNHDA and CDR2 is SQIVND in the germline V gene (reference sequence). The CDR3 runs 13 residues. This TCR came from a female donor with Graves disease. Material: peripheral blood mononuclear cells (PBMCs), obtained when the disease was refractory, from a patient treated with antithyroid drugs. V and J are TRBV19 and TRBJ1-3; a possible D gene is TRBD1 (5 bases). CDR3 in DNA: TGTGCCAGCTACGACAGACGAGGAAACACCATATATTTT. Translated: CASYDRRGNTIYF.